Presented here are 8 T cell receptor beta chains from one specimen sequenced in a study of read filtering for tumor transcriptome and immune sequencing. Molecular barcoded adaptors covering alpha/delta and beta/gamma chains were used on approximately 400 ng RNA. A single record per CDR3 protein comes from TCRdb applying MiXCR to the reads. The repertoire includes some 120,000 distinct CDR3 sequences, approximately 13% of them detected once, and roughly 11% sits in the top ten. Sequencing was performed on a population of CD138-negative cells sorted from bone marrow. The receptors here all came from a donor aged 40 or older with multiple myeloma.

This clonotype was recorded many times. V gene TRBV5-1 combines with J gene TRBJ2-5, with 14 bases lining up with TRBD2. Germline values: CDR1 SGHRS, CDR2 YFSETQ. The V gene end was trimmed by 5 bases and the J gene end by 5 bases; junction bases not matched to a gene: 5. CDR3 length: 15 amino acids. The CDR3 protein is CASSSTSGREETQYF. The DNA for the CDR3 is TGCGCCAGCAGTTCGACTAGCGGGAGGGAGGAGACCCAGTACTTC.

A remark on this clonotype: One end of the junction does not line up with germline, which may come from a read error. This chain uses TRBV29-1 with TRBJ1-5; D perhaps matches TRBD1 (5 bases). This CDR3 has 18 residues. Germline CDR1 and CDR2: SQVTM and ANQGSEA. This chain's CDR3 is CSGQFGGGDRRGNQSQHF. CDR3 DNA sequence: TGCAGCGGCCAGTTTGGGGGGGGAGATAGGAGGGGTAATCAGTCCCAGCATTTT. The variable domain in full, with the rest retrieved from reference TRBV29-1 and TRBJ1-5, is SAVISQKPSRDICQRGTSLTIQCQVDSQVTMMFWYRQQPGQSLTLIATANQGSEATYESGFVIDKFPISRPNLTFSTLTVSNMSPEDSSIYLCSGQFGGGDRRGNQSQHFGDGTRLSIL.

The V call is TRBV7-2, the J call TRBJ2-3; 8 nucleotides align to TRBD1. CDR3 length: 15 amino acids. CDR1 and CDR2 from the germline V gene are SGHTA and FQGNSA. With V trimmed by 5 bases and J by 6 bases, 10 bases remained unmatched. CDR3 nucleotide sequence: TGTGCCAGCAGCCCTCGCGCGGGACAGGATGATACGCAGTATTTT. Protein product: CASSPRAGQDDTQYF.

This clonotype was seen many times. The chain uses TRBV6-2 or TRBV6-3 and TRBJ2-6, with D perhaps matching TRBD1 (5 bases). This CDR3 contains 16 residues. V lost 0 bases and J lost 4, with 10 bases in between. Germline V gene lookup returns CDR1 MNHEY and CDR2 SVGEGT. CDR3 loop: CASSYSGAPGANVLTF. CDR3 in DNA: TGTGCCAGCAGTTACTCAGGGGCGCCCGGGGCCAACGTCCTGACTTTC.

This clonotype was counted at least ten times. The V gene is TRBV7-9, the J gene TRBJ2-1; 11 nucleotides agree with TRBD1. The CDR3 is 16 residues long. V dropped 2 bases and J dropped 6; count of bases not matched to a gene: 6. Germline V gives CDR1 SEHNR, CDR2 FQNEAQ (reference sequence). CDR3 nucleotide sequence: TGTGCCAGCAGCTTATTGACCGGGACAGGGGGCAATGAGCAGTTCTTC. Its protein product is CASSLLTGTGGNEQFF.

This clonotype came up many times. This rearrangement joins TRBV20-1 to TRBJ2-1, with D perhaps matching TRBD2 (5 bases). Germline CDR1 DFQATT, CDR2 SNEGSKA (reference sequence). The CDR3 extends over 16 amino acids. Trimming stripped 3 bases from V and 4 bases from J, with 19 bases between. CDR3 sequence reads: CSARAAKGSGYNEQFF. The CDR3 nucleotides are TGCAGTGCTAGGGCTGCGAAAGGGAGTGGTTACAATGAGCAGTTCTTC.

This clonotype was detected only once. A much larger clone differs from this one at a single base, so this may be a read error. The chain employs TRBV19 and TRBJ1-1; 9 nucleotides agree with TRBD1. This CDR3 is 16 amino acids long. Looked up from germline, CDR1 is LNHDA and CDR2 is SQIVND (reference sequence). In DNA, the CDR3 is TGTGCCAGTAGCCCATCTTGGGGACAGGGCATGACTGAAACTTTCTTT. It encodes CASSPSWGQGMTETFF.

This clonotype was found many times. The rearrangement uses TRBV24-1 and TRBJ2-1, with D hard to call. Trimming stripped 5 bases from V and 5 bases from J, with 9 bases between. Germline V CDR1 and CDR2: KGHDR, SFDVKD. There are 13 residues in the CDR3. CDR3 nucleotides: TGTGCCACCAGTGGCCGACTCGACAATGAGCAGTTCTTC. It is translated as CATSGRLDNEQFF.